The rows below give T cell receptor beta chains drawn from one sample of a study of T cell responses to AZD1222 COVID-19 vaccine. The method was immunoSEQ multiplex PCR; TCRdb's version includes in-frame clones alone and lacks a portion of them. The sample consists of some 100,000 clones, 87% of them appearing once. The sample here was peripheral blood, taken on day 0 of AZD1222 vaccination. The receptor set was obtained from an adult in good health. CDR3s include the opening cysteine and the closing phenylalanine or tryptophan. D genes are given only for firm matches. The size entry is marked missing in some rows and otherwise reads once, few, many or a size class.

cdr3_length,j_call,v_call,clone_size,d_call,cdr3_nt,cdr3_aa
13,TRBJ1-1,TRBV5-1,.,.,TGCGCCAGCAGCGTACAGATGAACACTGAAGCTTTCTTT,CASSVQMNTEAFF
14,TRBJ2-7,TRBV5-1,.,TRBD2,TGCGCCAGCAGCTTGGTGGGGACTAGTAACGAGCAGTACTTC,CASSLVGTSNEQYF
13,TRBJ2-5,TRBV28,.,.,TGTGCCAGCACCCCGACAGTTGAAGAGACCCAGTACTTC,CASTPTVEETQYF
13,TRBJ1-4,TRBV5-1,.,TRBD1,TGCGCCAGCACCAGGACAGGGAGAGAAAAACTGTTTTTT,CASTRTGREKLFF
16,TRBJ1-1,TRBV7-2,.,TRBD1,TGTGCCAGCAGCCGGGACAGGGGAGGGGTTAACACTGAAGCTTTCTTT,CASSRDRGGVNTEAFF
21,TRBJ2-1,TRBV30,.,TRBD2,TGTGCCTGGAGTCCTCTTCTGGGAGCGGGAGGGCGTCTGGGGTCCTACAATGAGCAGTTCTTC,CAWSPLLGAGGRLGSYNEQFF
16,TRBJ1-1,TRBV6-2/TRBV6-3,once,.,TGTGCCAGCAGTTACTCGGCGGATTTTATGAACACTGAAGCTTTCTTT,CASSYSADFMNTEAFF
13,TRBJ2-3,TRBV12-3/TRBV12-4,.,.,TGTGCCAGCAGTTTGGCTGGACTTCATACGCAGTATTTT,CASSLAGLHTQYF
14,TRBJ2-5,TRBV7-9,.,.,TGTGCCAGCAGCTTAGCGAGAATAGAAGAGACCCAGTACTTC,CASSLARIEETQYF
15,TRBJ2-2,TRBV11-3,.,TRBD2,TGTGCCAGCAGCTTAGCGGGAGGGAACACCGGGGAGCTGTTTTTT,CASSLAGGNTGELFF
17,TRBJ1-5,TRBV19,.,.,TGTGCCAGTACCGACGCCCCCCCGGGACTGCTAAATCAGCCCCAGCATTTT,CASTDAPPGLLNQPQHF
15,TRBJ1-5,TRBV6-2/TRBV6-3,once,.,TGTGCCAGCAGTTACATAGGCGGGGGAGGTCAGCCCCAGCATTTT,CASSYIGGGGQPQHF
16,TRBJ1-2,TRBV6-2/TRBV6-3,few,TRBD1,TGTGCCAGCAGTTACTTACCGGGACAGGGGAACTATGGCTACACCTTC,CASSYLPGQGNYGYTF
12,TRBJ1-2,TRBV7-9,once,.,TGTGCCAGCAGTTTATCTAACTATGGCTACACCTTC,CASSLSNYGYTF
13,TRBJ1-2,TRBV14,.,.,TGTGCCAGCAGCCCCCGACCGGGGGATGGCTACACCTTC,CASSPRPGDGYTF
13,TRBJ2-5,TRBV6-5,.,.,TGTGCCAGCAGTCGACAGGTGAGGGAGACCCAGTACTTC,CASSRQVRETQYF
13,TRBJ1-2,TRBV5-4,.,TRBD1,TGTGCCAGCAGCTTAACAGGGGACTATGGCTACACCTTC,CASSLTGDYGYTF
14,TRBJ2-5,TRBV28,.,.,TGTGCCAGCACCCGCGGTGGGGAGACGAAGACCCAGTACTTC,CASTRGGETKTQYF
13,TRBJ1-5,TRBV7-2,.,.,TGTGCCAGCAGCTACCGTGGCAATCAGCCCCAGCATTTT,CASSYRGNQPQHF
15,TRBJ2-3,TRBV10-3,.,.,TGTGCCGCCGGGTCCCCGGGTCGCGGGGAAGATACGCAGTATTTT,CAAGSPGRGEDTQYF
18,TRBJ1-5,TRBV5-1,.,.,TGCGCCAGCAGCTTGGAAGGCAGGGTGGGATGGAGCAATCAGCCCCAGCATTTT,CASSLEGRVGWSNQPQHF
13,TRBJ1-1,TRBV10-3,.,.,TGTGCCATCAGCACCGGGTTATACACTGAAGCTTTCTTT,CAISTGLYTEAFF
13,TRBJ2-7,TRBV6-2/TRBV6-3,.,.,TGTGCCAGCAGTTACGAGCGGTCCTACGAGCAGTACTTC,CASSYERSYEQYF
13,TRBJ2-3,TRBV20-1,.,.,TGCAGTGCTAGTGAGACCTTCACAGATACGCAGTATTTT,CSASETFTDTQYF
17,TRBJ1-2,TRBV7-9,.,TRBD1,TGTGCCAGCAGCTTTAGCACCGGGACAGGGACTGACTATGGCTACACCTTC,CASSFSTGTGTDYGYTF
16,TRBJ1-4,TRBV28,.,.,TGTGCCAGCAGTACAGGAAGGAGCCCAACTAATGAAAAACTGTTTTTT,CASSTGRSPTNEKLFF
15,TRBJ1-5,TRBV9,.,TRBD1,TGTGCCAGCAGCGCACAGGGGAATAGCAATCAGCCCCAGCATTTT,CASSAQGNSNQPQHF
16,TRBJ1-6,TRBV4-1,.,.,TGCGCCAGCAGCCACAGAGGGAGACAGCGTAATTCACCCCTCCACTTT,CASSHRGRQRNSPLHF
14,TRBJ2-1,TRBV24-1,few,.,TGTGCCACCAGTGAACCGGGGGTAGTGGATGAGCAGTTCTTC,CATSEPGVVDEQFF
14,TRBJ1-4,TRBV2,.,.,TGTGCCAGCAGTGAAGGCAGGGAAGGAGAAAAACTGTTTTTT,CASSEGREGEKLFF
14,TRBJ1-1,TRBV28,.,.,TGTGCCAGCAGTCAACAGGGTTGGAGCACTGAAGCTTTCTTT,CASSQQGWSTEAFF
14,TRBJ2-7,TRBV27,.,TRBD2,TGTGCCAGCAGTTTACTAGCGGGTCGGGCCGAGCAGTACTTC,CASSLLAGRAEQYF
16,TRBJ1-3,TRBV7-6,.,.,TGTGCCAGCAGTCTAGGGGGGTTGAGCTCTGGAAACACCATATATTTT,CASSLGGLSSGNTIYF
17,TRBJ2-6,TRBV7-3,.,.,TGTGCCAGCAGCCACACAGCGGGCAGCTCTGGGGCCAACGTCCTGACTTTC,CASSHTAGSSGANVLTF
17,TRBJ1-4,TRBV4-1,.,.,TGCGCCAGCAGCCAAGATTGGGGAGGGCCTAGGGGTGAAAAACTGTTTTTT,CASSQDWGGPRGEKLFF
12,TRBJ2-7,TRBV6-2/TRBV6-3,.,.,TGTGCCAGCAGTTACTATAGACACGAGCAGTACTTC,CASSYYRHEQYF
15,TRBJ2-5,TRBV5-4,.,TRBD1,TGTGCCAGCAGCTTATCAGGGGGCGCGGGGGAGACCCAGTACTTC,CASSLSGGAGETQYF
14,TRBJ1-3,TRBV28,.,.,TGTGCCAGCAGTTTAAGCGTCTCTGGAAACACCATATATTTT,CASSLSVSGNTIYF
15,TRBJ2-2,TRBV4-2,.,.,TGTGCCAGCAGCCAAGTGGACGGTAACACCGGGGAGCTGTTTTTT,CASSQVDGNTGELFF
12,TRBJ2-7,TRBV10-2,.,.,TGCGCCAGCAGCCCGGGATCCTACGAGCAGTACTTC,CASSPGSYEQYF
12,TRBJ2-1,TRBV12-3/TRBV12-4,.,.,TGTGCCAGCAGTTCCCCCTACAATGAGCAGTTCTTC,CASSSPYNEQFF
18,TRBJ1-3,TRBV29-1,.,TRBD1,TGCAGCGGCCCTGAATTAGACAGGGGGAGTTTTGCTGGAAACACCATATATTTT,CSGPELDRGSFAGNTIYF
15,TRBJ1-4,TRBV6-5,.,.,TGTGCCAGCAGTTACTCGAGGGGTGGGGTTGAAAAACTGTTTTTT,CASSYSRGGVEKLFF
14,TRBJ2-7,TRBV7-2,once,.,TGTGCCAGCAGCTCCTCGGCGGTTCTGAACGAGCAGTACTTC,CASSSSAVLNEQYF
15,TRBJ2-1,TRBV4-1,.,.,TGCGCCAGCAGCCACGGCCGATCTTCCGGTCATGAGCAGTTCTTC,CASSHGRSSGHEQFF
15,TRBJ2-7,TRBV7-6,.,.,TGTGCCAGCAGCTATGGGGGGGGCAAAGTTTACGAGCAGTACTTC,CASSYGGGKVYEQYF